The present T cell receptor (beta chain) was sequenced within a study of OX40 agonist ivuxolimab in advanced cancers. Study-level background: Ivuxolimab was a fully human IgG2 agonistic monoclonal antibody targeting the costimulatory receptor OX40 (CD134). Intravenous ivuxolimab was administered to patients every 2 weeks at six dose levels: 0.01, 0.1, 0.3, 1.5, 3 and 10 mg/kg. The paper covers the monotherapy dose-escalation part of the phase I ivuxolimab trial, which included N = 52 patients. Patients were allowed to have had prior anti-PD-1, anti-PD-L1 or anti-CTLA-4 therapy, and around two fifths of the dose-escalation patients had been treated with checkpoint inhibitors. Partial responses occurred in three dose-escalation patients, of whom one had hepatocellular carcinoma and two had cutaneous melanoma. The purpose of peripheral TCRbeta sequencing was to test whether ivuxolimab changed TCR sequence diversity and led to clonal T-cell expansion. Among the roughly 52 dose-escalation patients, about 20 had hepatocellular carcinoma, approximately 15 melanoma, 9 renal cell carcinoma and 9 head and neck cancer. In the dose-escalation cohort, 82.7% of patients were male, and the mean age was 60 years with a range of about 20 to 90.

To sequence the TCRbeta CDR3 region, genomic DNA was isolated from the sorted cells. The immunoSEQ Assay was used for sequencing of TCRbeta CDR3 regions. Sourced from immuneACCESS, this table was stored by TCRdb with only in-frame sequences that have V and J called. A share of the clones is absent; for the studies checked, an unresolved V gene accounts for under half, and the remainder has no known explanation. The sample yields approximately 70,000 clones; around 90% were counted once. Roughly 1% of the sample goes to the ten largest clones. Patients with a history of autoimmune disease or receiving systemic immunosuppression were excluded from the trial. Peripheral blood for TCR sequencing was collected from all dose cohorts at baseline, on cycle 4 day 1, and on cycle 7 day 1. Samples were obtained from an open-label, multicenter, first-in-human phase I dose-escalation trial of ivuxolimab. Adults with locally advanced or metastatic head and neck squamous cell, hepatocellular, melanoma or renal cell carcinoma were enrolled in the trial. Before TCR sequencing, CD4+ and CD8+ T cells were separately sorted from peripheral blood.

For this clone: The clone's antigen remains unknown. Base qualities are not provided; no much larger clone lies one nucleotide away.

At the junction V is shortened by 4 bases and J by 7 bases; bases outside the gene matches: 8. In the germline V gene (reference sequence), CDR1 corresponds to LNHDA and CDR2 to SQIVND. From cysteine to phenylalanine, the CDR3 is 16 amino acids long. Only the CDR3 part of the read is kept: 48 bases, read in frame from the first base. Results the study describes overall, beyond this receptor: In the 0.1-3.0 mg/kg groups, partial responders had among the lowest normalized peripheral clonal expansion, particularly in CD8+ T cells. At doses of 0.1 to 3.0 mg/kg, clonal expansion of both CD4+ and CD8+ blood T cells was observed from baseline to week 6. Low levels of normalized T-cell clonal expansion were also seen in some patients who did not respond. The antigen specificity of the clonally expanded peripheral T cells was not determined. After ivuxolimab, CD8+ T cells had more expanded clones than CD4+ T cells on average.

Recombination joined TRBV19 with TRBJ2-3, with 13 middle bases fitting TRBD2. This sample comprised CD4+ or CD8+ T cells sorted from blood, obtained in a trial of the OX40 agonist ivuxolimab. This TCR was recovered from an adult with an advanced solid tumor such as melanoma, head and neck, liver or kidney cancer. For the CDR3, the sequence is CASSTRTSGSRNTQYF. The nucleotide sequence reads TGTGCCAGTAGTACCCGGACTAGCGGGAGTCGAAATACGCAGTATTTT.